This entry lists 28 T cell receptor beta chains sequenced from one sample in a study of shared clonotypes between healthy human individuals (dated by TCRdb to 2020 to 2022). For the CD8 naive samples, CD45RO-negative cells were positively selected for CCR7, yielding a CD45RA+CCR7+ population from which TemRA cells were excluded. Libraries came from the immunoSEQ multiplex PCR assay. This immuneACCESS table, as held by TCRdb, lists in-frame sequences with V and J called but not all clones. Of the missing ones, under half trace to an unresolved V gene in checked studies; the others have no known cause. The sample table lists approximately 1.9 million clones, 90% to 95% of them with a count of one. The ten largest clones take up around 1.8% of the sample. The sequenced sample consisted of naive CD8+ T cells from PBMCs. Explained via the paper, the cell subset or site label denotes: CD45RA+CCR7+. The receptors here all came from a young man in good health. Some clones in this sample may be carry-over from other donors' samples.

The CDR3 loop reads CASSQDLRPYEQYF. The CDR3 region has the DNA TGCGCCAGCAGCCAAGATCTGCGTCCCTACGAGCAGTACTTC. The rearrangement links TRBV4-3 to TRBJ2-7; D ambiguous. The germline gives CDR1 LGHNA, CDR2 YSLEER. This CDR3 region has 14 residues. V was clipped by 0 bases and J by 2 bases, with 8 bases between them.

This chain links TRBV6-5 with TRBJ2-7; weak D call: TRBD2 (5 bases). The V gene's germline CDR1 is MNHEY and CDR2 SVGAGI. The CDR3 is 14 amino acids. Between the trimmed V and J ends, which lost 8 bases and 4 bases, there was a span of 18 bases. CDR3 bases: TGTGCCAGCTCCCCAGACGGGGAGATTTACGAGCAGTACTTC. Protein sequence: CASSPDGEIYEQYF.

V is TRBV27 and J is TRBJ1-2; D not certain. V was clipped by 4 bases and J by 5 bases, with 14 bases between them. This CDR3 contains 14 residues. Germline V gene data show CDR1 as MNHEY and CDR2 as SMNVEV (reference sequence). The chain's CDR3 is CASSSQSNSYGYTF. CDR3 sequence (DNA): TGTGCCAGCAGTTCCCAATCTAACAGTTATGGCTACACCTTC.

The rearrangement links TRBV6-1 to TRBJ2-5; 10 positions match TRBD1. The germline V gene has CDR1 MNHNS and CDR2 SASEGT. Trimming took 4 bases from V and 6 from J; bases not matched to a gene: 2. This CDR3 spans 13 amino acids. DNA for the CDR3: TGTGCCAGCAGTGGGACAGGGGGAAAGACCCAGTACTTC. It encodes CASSGTGGKTQYF.

This sequence joins TRBV27 and TRBJ2-7; the D gene is possibly TRBD2 (6 bases). Germline CDR1 is MNHEY and CDR2 is SMNVEV (reference sequence). This CDR3 region has 16 residues. Deletions cut 7 bases from V and 4 bases from J, with 23 bases between. In DNA form, the CDR3 reads TGTGCCAGCACCCTTCAGGGCGGGGTAGACGTGTACGAGCAGTACTTC. Translation gives CASTLQGGVDVYEQYF.

The table lists this clone with a count of one. The genes are TRBV13 and TRBJ1-5, with 7 bases aligning to TRBD1. Germline values: CDR1 PRHDT, CDR2 FYEKMQ (reference sequence). There are 16 residues in the CDR3. Trimming at V came to 5 bases and at J to 2 bases, leaving 9 bases not matched to a gene. The CDR3 reads CASSSRATGRNQPQHF. The CDR3 DNA reads TGTGCCAGCAGCAGCAGAGCGACAGGGCGCAATCAGCCCCAGCATTTT.

V and J are TRBV5-1 and TRBJ1-2; D is possibly TRBD1 (5 bases). V was shortened by 5 bases and J by 2 bases, with 16 bases between the two germline ends. CDR1 and CDR2 from the germline V gene are SGHRS and YFSETQ. The CDR3 consists of 15 residues. The DNA of the CDR3 is TGCGCCAGCAGTCGACGGGACGGTGAGAACTATGGCTACACCTTC. Residues: CASSRRDGENYGYTF.

The chain uses TRBV7-3 and TRBJ2-1; 8 nucleotides line up with TRBD1. Germline CDR1 reads SGHTA; CDR2 reads FQGTGA. This CDR3 contains 17 residues. With 2 bases clipped from V and 6 bases from J, the junction kept 12 bases outside the gene matches. In DNA form, the CDR3 reads TGTGCCAGCAGCTTAGACAGGGGATACACAACCCCCAATGAGCAGTTCTTC. It yields the protein CASSLDRGYTTPNEQFF. Together with reference TRBV7-3 and TRBJ2-1, the CDR3 gives the full variable domain: GAGVSQTPSNKVTEKGKYVELRCDPISGHTALYWYRQSLGQGPEFLIYFQGTGAADDSGLPNDRFFAVRPEGSVSTLKIQRTERGDSAVYLCASSLDRGYTTPNEQFFGPGTRLTVL.

The rearrangement uses TRBV28 and TRBJ2-3, with 12 bases identical to TRBD2. V gave up 6 bases and J gave up 10 bases; unmatched junction bases: 8. The CDR3 totals 14 residues. The germline V gene has CDR1 MDHEN and CDR2 SYDVKM. The CDR3 DNA reads TGTGCCAGCAGGGAGACTAGCGGGAGCGGCTCGCAGTATTTT. It specifies CASRETSGSGSQYF.

This chain connects TRBV5-1 to TRBJ2-2, with D unclear. This CDR3 has 16 residues. V was pared by 1 base and J by 0 bases, with 10 bases between. The germline V gene encodes CDR1 SGHRS and CDR2 YFSETQ. Written as DNA, the CDR3 is TGCGCCAGCAGCTTGAGTAGACGGCCGAACACCGGGGAGCTGTTTTTT. Translated: CASSLSRRPNTGELFF.

V and J are TRBV28 and TRBJ1-2; D gene uncertain. The CDR3 extends over 14 amino acids. The germline V gene has CDR1 MDHEN and CDR2 SYDVKM. Trimming cost V 5 bases and J 4 bases, with 14 bases left between them. CDR3 amino acids: CASSPLGMAYGYTF. In DNA form, the CDR3 reads TGTGCCAGCAGTCCCCTTGGGATGGCCTATGGCTACACCTTC.

The J gene is TRBJ1-1, the V gene TRBV7-9; D is unresolved. Germline loops: CDR1 SEHNR, CDR2 FQNEAQ (reference sequence). V dropped 5 bases and J dropped 0 bases, with 16 bases sitting between them. This CDR3 contains 16 residues. As DNA, the CDR3 is TGTGCCAGCAGCGGGCCCCGGAACACAGTGAACACTGAAGCTTTCTTT. It translates to CASSGPRNTVNTEAFF.

This clone showed up just once. The chain has TRBV5-8 and TRBJ2-2; TRBD1 is a possible D gene (5 bases). CDR1 SGHTS and CDR2 YDEGEE come from the germline V gene. V lost 3 bases and J 0 bases, leaving 15 bases between the germline ends. The CDR3 is 17 amino acids. This chain's CDR3 is CASSWAGRLSNTGELFF. The CDR3 nucleotides are TGTGCCAGCAGCTGGGCAGGGCGGCTCTCGAACACCGGGGAGCTGTTTTTT.

V usage is TRBV9 and J usage is TRBJ2-7; 8 bases match TRBD2. Germline V gives CDR1 SGDLS, CDR2 YYNGEE. The CDR3 length is 16 residues. With 3 bases clipped from V and 0 bases from J, the junction kept 8 bases outside the gene matches. As DNA, the CDR3 is TGTGCCAGCAGCGAGGGGCTAGCGGGTAGCTCCTACGAGCAGTACTTC. Its translation: CASSEGLAGSSYEQYF.

CDR3 protein: CASSIFEDTQYF. The CDR3 nucleotides are TGTGCCAGTAGTATATTTGAAGATACGCAGTATTTT. The chain couples TRBV19 to TRBJ2-3; D is unresolved. V was trimmed by 2 bases and J by 5 bases, leaving 5 bases between them. The CDR3 spans 12 residues. Germline V gene data show CDR1 as LNHDA and CDR2 as SQIVND (reference sequence).

V gene TRBV11-2 combines with J gene TRBJ1-2; 8 positions agree with TRBD1. The germline V gene encodes CDR1 SGHAT and CDR2 FQNNGV. The CDR3 sequence is 16 residues long. V shed 5 bases, J shed 10 bases, and the junction held 18 bases outside the gene matches. CDR3 in DNA: TGTGCCAGCAGCCTGTTACCGGTAGTGACAGGGGATCTCTACACCTTC. It specifies CASSLLPVVTGDLYTF.

The V and J genes are TRBV7-9 and TRBJ2-2; D ambiguous. Trimming took 5 bases from V and 2 from J, leaving 12 bases between them. The germline gives CDR1 SEHNR, CDR2 FQNEAQ (reference sequence). This CDR3 is 15 amino acids long. DNA for the CDR3: TGTGCCAGCAGCCCCTTCGGCTTCAACACCGGGGAGCTGTTTTTT. It translates to CASSPFGFNTGELFF.

This chain connects TRBV28 to TRBJ1-5; the D gene is possibly TRBD1 (5 bases). Per germline, CDR1 MDHEN and CDR2 SYDVKM. The V end lost 8 bases, the J end lost 2 bases, and 13 bases lay between the germline ends. The CDR3 runs to 14 residues. The CDR3 here is CASVAGSRNQPQHF. The CDR3 DNA sequence: TGTGCCAGCGTCGCAGGGAGTCGCAATCAGCCCCAGCATTTT.

The chain links TRBV7-9 to TRBJ1-1; D is uncertain. Trimming removed 3 bases at V and 6 bases at J, with 8 bases between. The CDR3 loop spans 12 amino acids. Germline V gene sequence: CDR1 SEHNR, CDR2 FQNEAQ (reference sequence). The CDR3 protein is CASSFYSAEAFF. The CDR3 nucleotides read TGTGCCAGCAGCTTTTATTCAGCTGAAGCTTTCTTT.

The J gene is TRBJ2-7, the V gene TRBV6-5, with D perhaps matching TRBD1 (6 bases). Germline lookup yields CDR1 MNHEY and CDR2 SVGAGI. The CDR3 covers 14 residues. V shed 5 bases and J shed 5 bases, with 16 bases lying between them. The CDR3 DNA reads TGTGCCAGCAGTCCGATTAACAGGGTCCACGAGCAGTACTTC. This gives the protein CASSPINRVHEQYF.

This clone was found a few times. V usage is TRBV4-1 and J usage is TRBJ1-5; D may be TRBD1 (5 bases). The V gene's germline CDR1 is MGHRA and CDR2 YSYEKL. Trimming left V 1 base short and J 4 bases short, with 11 bases between. The CDR3 loop spans 15 amino acids. The CDR3 loop is CASSQVMGGNQPQHF. CDR3 in DNA: TGCGCCAGCAGCCAAGTGATGGGGGGAAATCAGCCCCAGCATTTT.

This chain joins TRBV27 and TRBJ2-7; D might be TRBD2 (6 bases). Germline CDR1 and CDR2: MNHEY and SMNVEV (reference sequence). Trimming took off 5 bases at V and 3 bases at J, with 20 bases between the two ends. This CDR3 is 16 amino acids long. The CDR3 is CASSLRESGWFYEQYF. The CDR3 DNA is TGTGCCAGCAGTCTCCGCGAGAGCGGGTGGTTCTACGAGCAGTACTTC.

This clone is a singleton in its sample. The V and J genes are TRBV29-1 and TRBJ2-5; 10 nucleotides line up with TRBD2. Germline CDR1 reads SQVTM; CDR2 reads ANQGSEA. This CDR3 contains 16 residues. Trimming cost V 4 bases and J 2 bases; bases outside gene matches: 10. CDR3: CSVASGRGWVQETQYF. CDR3 coding DNA: TGCAGCGTTGCTAGCGGGAGAGGGTGGGTTCAAGAGACCCAGTACTTC.

The chain combines TRBV13 with TRBJ2-7, with 14 bases identical to TRBD2. This CDR3 is 16 amino acids long. Trimming removed 5 bases from V and 2 bases from J; junction bases left unmatched: 5. Germline V gene data show CDR1 as PRHDT and CDR2 as FYEKMQ (reference sequence). This chain's CDR3 is CASSGRLAGGPYEQYF. For the CDR3, the DNA is TGTGCCAGCAGCGGACGACTAGCGGGAGGGCCCTACGAGCAGTACTTC.

The J gene is TRBJ1-2, the V gene TRBV18, with D hard to call. CDR1 and CDR2 (germline): KGHSH, LQKENI. The CDR3 has 13 amino acids. With 0 bases removed from V and 8 bases from J, the gap between germline ends came to 10 bases. The CDR3 nucleotides read TGTGCCAGCTCACCACCGACGGGTGGCGGCTACACCTTC. Protein product: CASSPPTGGGYTF.

This chain joins TRBV5-4 and TRBJ2-7; D may match TRBD1 or TRBD2 (5 bases each). V was cut by 4 bases and J by 4 bases, with 18 bases left in between. Germline-derived CDR1 and CDR2 are SGHNT and YYREEE (reference sequence). The CDR3 has 15 residues. The CDR3 reads CASSLGGHLPYEQYF. In DNA, the CDR3 is TGTGCCAGCAGCCTTGGGGGTCACCTTCCTTACGAGCAGTACTTC.

V usage is TRBV27 and J usage is TRBJ2-7; D not certain. CDR3 length: 15 residues. Deletions cut 3 bases from V and 1 base from J, with 13 bases between. The V gene's germline CDR1 is MNHEY and CDR2 SMNVEV (reference sequence). For the CDR3, the DNA is TGTGCCAGCAGTTTGACGCCCAAAAGATCCTACGAGCAGTACTTC. As protein: CASSLTPKRSYEQYF.

This clone came up once. This chain joins TRBV6-1 and TRBJ2-1; 7 nucleotides agree with TRBD1. Trimming took 0 bases from V and 3 from J; bases not matched to a gene: 5. There are 16 residues in the CDR3. CDR1 is MNHNS, CDR2 SASEGT, per germline. CDR3 residues: CASSEAGQVFYNEQFF. In nucleotides, the CDR3 is TGTGCCAGCAGTGAAGCTGGACAGGTATTCTACAATGAGCAGTTCTTC.